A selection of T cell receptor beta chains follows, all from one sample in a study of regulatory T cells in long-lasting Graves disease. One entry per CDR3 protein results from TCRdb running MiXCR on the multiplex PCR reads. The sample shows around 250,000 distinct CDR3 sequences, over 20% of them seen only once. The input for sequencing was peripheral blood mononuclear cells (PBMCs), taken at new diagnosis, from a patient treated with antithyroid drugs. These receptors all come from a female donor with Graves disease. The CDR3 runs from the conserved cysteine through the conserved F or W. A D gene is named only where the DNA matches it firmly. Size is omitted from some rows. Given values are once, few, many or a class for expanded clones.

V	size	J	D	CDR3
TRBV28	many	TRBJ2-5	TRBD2	CASSSRLAGGPPRAQYF
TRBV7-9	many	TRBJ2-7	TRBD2	CASSLSGRDTYEQYF
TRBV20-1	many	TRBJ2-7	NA	CSTRQAYEQYF
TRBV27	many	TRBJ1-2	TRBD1	CASSRGQGNYGYTF
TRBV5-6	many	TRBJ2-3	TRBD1	CASSYTGGSGDTQYF
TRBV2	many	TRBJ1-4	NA	CASNRANEKLFF
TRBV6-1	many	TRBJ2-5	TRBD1	CASSEEGTGLQETQYF
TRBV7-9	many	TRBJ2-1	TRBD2	CASTFGGVINEQFF
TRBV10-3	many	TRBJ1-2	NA	CAISGTRDGQGGYTF
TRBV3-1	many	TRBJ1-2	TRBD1	CASSRTGQGIGYTF
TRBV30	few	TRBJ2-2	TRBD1	CATGPRKDRGRTGELFF
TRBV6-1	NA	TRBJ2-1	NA	CASNTQGAQFF
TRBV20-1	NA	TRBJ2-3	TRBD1	CSARGGQGTDTQYF
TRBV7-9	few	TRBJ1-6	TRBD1	CASSPSSGGVGSPLHF
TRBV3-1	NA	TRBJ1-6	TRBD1	CASSQGTGGGIDSPLHF
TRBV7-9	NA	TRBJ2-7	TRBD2	CASSSEWDGLAGIYEQYF
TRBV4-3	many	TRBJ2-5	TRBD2	CASSQASSGGKGTQYF
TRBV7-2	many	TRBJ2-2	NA	CASSLRQTTGELFF
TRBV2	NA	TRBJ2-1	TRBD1	CATSARGTGGYNEQFF
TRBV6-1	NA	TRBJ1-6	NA	CASIQWGGSDSPLHF
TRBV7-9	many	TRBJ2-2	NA	CASSPLLHRELFF
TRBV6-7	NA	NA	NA	CASPPGTQETQYF
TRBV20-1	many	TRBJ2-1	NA	CSASGMGRDRNEQFF
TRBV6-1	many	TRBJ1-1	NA	CASSEGYTEAFF
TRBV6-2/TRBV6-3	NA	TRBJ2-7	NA	CASSSHTTGEQYF